What follows describes a single T cell receptor beta chain. The data were obtained in a study of T cell changes during pregnancy in multiple sclerosis. Profiled with immunoSEQ multiplex PCR; TCRdb holds only in-frame clones, not every one. The sample gives tens of thousands of clones, 85% to 95% of which show up once; approximately 0.75% is in the top ten. The CDR3 spans 12 residues. V dropped 3 bases and J dropped 7 bases, with 9 bases sitting between them. Germline CDR1 reads KGHSH; CDR2 reads LQKENI. The TCR was taken from a female donor in good health, enrolled as a control in a pregnancy study. The source was peripheral blood, collected in the second trimester of pregnancy. The chain recombines TRBV18 with TRBJ1-1; D possibly corresponds to TRBD1 (5 bases). The CDR3 is CASSPMGGEAFF. DNA for the CDR3: TGTGCCAGCTCACCGATGGGGGGTGAAGCTTTCTTT.